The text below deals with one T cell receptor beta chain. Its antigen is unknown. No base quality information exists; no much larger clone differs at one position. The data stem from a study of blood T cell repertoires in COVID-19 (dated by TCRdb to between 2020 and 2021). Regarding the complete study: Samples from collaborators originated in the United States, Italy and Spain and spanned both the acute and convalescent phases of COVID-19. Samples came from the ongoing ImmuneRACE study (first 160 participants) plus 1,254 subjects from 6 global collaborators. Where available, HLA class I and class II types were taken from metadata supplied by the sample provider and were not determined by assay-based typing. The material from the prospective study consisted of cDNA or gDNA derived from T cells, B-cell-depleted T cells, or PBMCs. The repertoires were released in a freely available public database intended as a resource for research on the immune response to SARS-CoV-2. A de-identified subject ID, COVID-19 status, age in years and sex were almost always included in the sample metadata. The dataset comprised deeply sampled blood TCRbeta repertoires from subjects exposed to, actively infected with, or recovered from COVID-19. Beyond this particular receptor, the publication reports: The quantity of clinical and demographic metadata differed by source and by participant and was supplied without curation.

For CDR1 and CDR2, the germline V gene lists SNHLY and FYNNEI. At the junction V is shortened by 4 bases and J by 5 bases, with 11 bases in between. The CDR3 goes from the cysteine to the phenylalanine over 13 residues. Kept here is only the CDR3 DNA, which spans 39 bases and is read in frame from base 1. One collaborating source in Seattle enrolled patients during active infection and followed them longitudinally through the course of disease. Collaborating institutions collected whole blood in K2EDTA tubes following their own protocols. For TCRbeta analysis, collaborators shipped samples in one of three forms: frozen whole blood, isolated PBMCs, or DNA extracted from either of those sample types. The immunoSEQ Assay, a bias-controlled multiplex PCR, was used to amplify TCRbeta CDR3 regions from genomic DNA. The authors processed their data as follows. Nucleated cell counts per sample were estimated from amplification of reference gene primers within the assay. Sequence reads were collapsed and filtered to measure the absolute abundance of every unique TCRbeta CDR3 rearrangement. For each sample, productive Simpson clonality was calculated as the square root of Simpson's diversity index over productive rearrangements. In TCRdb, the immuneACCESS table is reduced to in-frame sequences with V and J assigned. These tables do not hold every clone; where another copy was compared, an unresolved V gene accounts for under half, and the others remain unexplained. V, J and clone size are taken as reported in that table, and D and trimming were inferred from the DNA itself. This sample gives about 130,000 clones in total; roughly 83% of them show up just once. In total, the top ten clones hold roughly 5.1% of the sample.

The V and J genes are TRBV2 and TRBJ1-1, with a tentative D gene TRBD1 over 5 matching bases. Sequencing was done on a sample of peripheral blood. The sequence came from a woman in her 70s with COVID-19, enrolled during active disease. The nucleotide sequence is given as TGTGCCAGCAGTGGACAGACTGGAACTGAAGCTTTCTTT. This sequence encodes CASSGQTGTEAFF.